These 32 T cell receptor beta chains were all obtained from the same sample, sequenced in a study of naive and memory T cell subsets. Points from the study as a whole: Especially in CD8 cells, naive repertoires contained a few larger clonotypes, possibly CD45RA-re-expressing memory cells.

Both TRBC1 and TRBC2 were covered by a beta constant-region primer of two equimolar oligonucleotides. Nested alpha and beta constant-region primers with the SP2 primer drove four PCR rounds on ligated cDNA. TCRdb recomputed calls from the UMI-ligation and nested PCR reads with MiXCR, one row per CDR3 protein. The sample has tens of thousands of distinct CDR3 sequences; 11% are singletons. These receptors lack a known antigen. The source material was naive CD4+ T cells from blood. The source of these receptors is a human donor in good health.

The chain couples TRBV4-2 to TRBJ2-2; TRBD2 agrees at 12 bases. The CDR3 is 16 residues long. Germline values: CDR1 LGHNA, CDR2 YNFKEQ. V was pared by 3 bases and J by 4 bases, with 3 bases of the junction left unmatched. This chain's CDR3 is CASSHLTSGGTGELFF. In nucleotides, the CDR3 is TGTGCCAGCAGCCACTTGACTAGCGGGGGCACCGGGGAGCTGTTTTTT.

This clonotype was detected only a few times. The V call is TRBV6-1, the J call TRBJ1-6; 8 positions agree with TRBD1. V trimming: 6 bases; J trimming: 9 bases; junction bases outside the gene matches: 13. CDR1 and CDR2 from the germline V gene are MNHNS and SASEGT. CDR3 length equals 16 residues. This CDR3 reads CASSGVWTGLGSPLHF. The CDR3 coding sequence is TGTGCCAGCAGCGGGGTATGGACAGGGCTTGGTTCACCCCTCCACTTT.

CDR3 protein: CASSLGGGTSGRGLETQYF. CDR3 DNA: TGTGCCAGCAGCTTAGGAGGGGGGACTAGCGGGAGGGGCTTGGAGACCCAGTACTTC. The chain couples TRBV7-2 to TRBJ2-5; TRBD2 aligns across 16 bases. The CDR3 covers 19 residues. Germline V lookup: CDR1 SGHTA, CDR2 FQGNSA. With 1 base clipped from V and 5 bases from J, the junction kept 10 bases outside the gene matches.

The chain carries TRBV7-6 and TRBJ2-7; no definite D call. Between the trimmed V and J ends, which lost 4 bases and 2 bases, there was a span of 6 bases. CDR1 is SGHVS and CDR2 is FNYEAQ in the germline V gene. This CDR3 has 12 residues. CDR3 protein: CASSSVTYEQYF. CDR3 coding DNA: TGTGCCAGCAGCTCCGTCACCTACGAGCAGTACTTC.

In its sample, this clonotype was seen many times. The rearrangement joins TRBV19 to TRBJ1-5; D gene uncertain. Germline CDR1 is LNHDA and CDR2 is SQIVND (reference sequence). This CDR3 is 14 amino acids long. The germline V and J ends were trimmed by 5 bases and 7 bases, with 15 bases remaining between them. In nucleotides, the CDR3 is TGTGCCAGTAGTCCCGACCGGATGGGGCAGCCCCAGCATTTT. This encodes CASSPDRMGQPQHF.

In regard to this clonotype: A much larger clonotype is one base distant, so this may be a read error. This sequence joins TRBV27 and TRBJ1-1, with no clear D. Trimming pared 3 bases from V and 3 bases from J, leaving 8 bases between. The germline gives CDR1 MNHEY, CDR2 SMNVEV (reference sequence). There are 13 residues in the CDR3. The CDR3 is CASSLKSYTEAFF. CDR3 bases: TGTGCCAGCAGTTTGAAGTCCTACACTGAAGCTTTCTTT.

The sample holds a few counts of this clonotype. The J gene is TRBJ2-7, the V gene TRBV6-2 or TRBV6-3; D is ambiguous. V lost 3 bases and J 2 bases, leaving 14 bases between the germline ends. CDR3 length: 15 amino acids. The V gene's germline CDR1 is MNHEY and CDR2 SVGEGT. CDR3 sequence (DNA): TGTGCCAGCAGTTATGGTATAGGTCCCACCTACGAGCAGTACTTC. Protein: CASSYGIGPTYEQYF.

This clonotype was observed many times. CDR3 protein: CASSLALALTYEQYF. CDR3 bases: TGTGCCAGCAGCTTAGCGCTCGCCCTAACCTACGAGCAGTACTTC. The genes are TRBV7-2 and TRBJ2-7; D not certain. The CDR3 sequence is 15 residues long. Deletions cut 0 bases from V and 2 bases from J, with 11 bases between. Germline loops: CDR1 SGHTA, CDR2 FQGNSA.

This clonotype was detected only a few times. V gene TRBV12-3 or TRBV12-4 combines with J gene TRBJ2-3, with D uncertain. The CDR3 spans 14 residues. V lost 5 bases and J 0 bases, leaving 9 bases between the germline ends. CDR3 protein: CASSRPTSTDTQYF. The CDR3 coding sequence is TGTGCCAGCAGTAGACCTACTAGCACAGATACGCAGTATTTT.

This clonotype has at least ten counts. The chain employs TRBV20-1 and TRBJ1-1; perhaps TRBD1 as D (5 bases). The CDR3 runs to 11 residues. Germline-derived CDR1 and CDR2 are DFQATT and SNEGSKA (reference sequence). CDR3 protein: CSGGGNTEAFF. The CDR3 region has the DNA TGCAGCGGGGGAGGGAACACTGAAGCTTTCTTT.

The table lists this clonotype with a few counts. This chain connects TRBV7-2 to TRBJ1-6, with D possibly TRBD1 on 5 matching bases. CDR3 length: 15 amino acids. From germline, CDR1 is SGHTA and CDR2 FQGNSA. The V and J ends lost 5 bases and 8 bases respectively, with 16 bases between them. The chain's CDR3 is CASSPNRGRDSPLHF. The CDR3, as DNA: TGTGCCAGCAGCCCCAATCGGGGGAGGGATTCACCCCTCCACTTT. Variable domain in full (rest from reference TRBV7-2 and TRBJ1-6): GAGVSQSPSNKVTEKGKDVELRCDPISGHTALYWYRQSLGQGLEFLIYFQGNSAPDKSGLPSDRFSAERTGGSVSTLTIQRTQQEDSAVYLCASSPNRGRDSPLHFGNGTRLTVT.

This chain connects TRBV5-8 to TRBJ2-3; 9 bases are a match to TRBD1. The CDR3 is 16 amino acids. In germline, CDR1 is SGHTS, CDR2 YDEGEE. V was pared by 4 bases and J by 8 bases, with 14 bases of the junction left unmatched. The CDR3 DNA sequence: TGTGCCAGCAGCACCCCAACCGGGACAGGGCATAGTACGCAGTATTTT. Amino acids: CASSTPTGTGHSTQYF.

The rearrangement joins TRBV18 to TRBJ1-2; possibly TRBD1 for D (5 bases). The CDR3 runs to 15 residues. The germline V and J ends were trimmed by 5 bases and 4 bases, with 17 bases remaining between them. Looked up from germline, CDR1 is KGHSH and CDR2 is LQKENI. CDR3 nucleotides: TGTGCCAGCTCAAAGGAGAGCGGGGCAGGCTATGGCTACACCTTC. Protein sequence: CASSKESGAGYGYTF.

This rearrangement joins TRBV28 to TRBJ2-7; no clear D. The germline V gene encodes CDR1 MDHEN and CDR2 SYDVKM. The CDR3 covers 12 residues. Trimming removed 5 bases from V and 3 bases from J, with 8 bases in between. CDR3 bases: TGTGCCAGCAGTGTTAAAGGCTACGAGCAGTACTTC. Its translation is CASSVKGYEQYF.

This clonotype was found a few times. CDR3 amino acids: CSARGTKAGAQETQYF. CDR3 DNA sequence: TGCAGCGCCAGAGGGACAAAAGCGGGGGCACAAGAGACCCAGTACTTC. The chain couples TRBV29-1 to TRBJ2-5; TRBD2 aligns across 8 bases. The CDR3 spans 16 residues. CDR1 is SQVTM and CDR2 is ANQGSEA in the germline V gene. V was clipped by 7 bases and J by 2 bases; unmatched bases: 15.

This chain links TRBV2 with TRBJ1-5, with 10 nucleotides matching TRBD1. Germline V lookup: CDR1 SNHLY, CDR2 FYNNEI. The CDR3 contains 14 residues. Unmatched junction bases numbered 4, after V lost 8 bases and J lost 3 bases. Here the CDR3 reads CASQDRGYNQPQHF. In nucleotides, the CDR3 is TGTGCCAGCCAGGACAGGGGGTACAATCAGCCCCAGCATTTT.

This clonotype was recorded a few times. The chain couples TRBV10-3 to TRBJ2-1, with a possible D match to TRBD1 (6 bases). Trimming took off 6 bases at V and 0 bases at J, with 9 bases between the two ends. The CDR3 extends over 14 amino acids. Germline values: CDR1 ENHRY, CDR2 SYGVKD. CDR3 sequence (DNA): TGTGCCATCAGGGACAGTTCCTCCTACAATGAGCAGTTCTTC. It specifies CAIRDSSSYNEQFF.

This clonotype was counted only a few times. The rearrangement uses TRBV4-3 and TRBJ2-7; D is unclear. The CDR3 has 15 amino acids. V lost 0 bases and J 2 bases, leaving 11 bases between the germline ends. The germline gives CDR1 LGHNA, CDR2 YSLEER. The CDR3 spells CASSQEKAIAYEQYF. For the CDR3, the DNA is TGCGCCAGCAGCCAAGAAAAAGCCATCGCCTACGAGCAGTACTTC.

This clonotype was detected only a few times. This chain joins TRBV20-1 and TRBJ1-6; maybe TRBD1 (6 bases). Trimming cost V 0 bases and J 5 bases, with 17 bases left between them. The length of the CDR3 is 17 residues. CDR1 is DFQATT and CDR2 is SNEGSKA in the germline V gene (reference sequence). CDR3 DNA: TGCAGTGCTAGAGAGCGGCCGGGGGCGCCGGATAATTCACCCCTCCACTTT. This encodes CSARERPGAPDNSPLHF.

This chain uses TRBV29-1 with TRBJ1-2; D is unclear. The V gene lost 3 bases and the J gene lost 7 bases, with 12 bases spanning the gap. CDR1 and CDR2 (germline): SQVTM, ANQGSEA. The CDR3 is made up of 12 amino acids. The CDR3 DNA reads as TGCAGCGTTGATAGGGCACCGGGTGGCTACACCTTC. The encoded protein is CSVDRAPGGYTF. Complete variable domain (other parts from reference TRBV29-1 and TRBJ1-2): SAVISQKPSRDICQRGTSLTIQCQVDSQVTMMFWYRQQPGQSLTLIATANQGSEATYESGFVIDKFPISRPNLTFSTLTVSNMSPEDSSIYLCSVDRAPGGYTFGSGTRLTVV.

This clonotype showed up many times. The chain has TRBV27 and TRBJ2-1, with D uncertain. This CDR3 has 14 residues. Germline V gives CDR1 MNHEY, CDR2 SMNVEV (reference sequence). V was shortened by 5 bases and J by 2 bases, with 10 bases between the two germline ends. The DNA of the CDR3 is TGTGCCAGCAGTCTCTCGCGGCCCTACAATGAGCAGTTCTTC. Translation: CASSLSRPYNEQFF.

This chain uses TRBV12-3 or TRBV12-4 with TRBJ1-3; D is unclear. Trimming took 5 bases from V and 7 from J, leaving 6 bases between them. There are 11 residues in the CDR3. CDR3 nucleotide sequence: TGTGCCAGCAGTGTGTTCAACACCATATATTTT. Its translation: CASSVFNTIYF.

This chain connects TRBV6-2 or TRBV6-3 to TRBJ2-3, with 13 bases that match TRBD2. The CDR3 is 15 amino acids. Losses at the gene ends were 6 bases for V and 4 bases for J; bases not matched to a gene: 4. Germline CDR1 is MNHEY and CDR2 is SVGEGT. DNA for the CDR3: TGTGCCAGCAGCCCTGGGACTAGCGGGGCAGATACGCAGTATTTT. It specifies CASSPGTSGADTQYF.

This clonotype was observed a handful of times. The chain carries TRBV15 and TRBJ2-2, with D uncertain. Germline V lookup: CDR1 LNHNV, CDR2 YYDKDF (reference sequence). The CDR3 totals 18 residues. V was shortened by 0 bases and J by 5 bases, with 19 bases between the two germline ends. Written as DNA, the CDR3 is TGTGCCACCAGCAGAGATTCCCTTGGCCTAGTCGAAACCGGGGAGCTGTTTTTT. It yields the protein CATSRDSLGLVETGELFF. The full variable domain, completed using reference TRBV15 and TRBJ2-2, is DAMVIQNPRYQVTQFGKPVTLSCSQTLNHNVMYWYQQKSSQAPKLLFHYYDKDFNNEADTPDNFQSRRPNTSFCFLDIRSPGLGDTAMYLCATSRDSLGLVETGELFFGEGSRLTVL.

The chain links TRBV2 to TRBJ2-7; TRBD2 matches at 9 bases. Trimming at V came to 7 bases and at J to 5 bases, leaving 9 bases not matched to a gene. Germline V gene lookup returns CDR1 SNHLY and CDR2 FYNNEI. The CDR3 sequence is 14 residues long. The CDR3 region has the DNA TGTGCCAGCAAGCCAGGACTAGCGAGGAACGAGCAGTACTTC. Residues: CASKPGLARNEQYF.

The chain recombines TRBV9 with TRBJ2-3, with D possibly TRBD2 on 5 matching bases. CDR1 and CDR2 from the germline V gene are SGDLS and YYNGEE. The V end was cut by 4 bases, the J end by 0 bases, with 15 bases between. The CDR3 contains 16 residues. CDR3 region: CASSPRAESSTDTQYF. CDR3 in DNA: TGTGCCAGCAGCCCACGAGCGGAATCTAGCACAGATACGCAGTATTTT.

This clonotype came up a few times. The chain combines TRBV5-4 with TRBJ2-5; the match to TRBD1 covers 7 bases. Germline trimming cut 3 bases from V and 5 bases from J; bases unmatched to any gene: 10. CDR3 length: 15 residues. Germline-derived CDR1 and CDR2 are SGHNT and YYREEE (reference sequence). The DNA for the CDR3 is TGTGCCAGCAGCTCCCCGACAGGGATTTCGGAGACCCAGTACTTC. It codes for CASSSPTGISETQYF.

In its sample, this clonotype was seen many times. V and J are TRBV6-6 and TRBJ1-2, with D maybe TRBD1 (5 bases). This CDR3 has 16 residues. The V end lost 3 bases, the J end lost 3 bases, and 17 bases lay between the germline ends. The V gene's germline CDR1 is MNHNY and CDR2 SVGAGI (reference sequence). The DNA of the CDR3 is TGTGCCAGCAGTTATGGGGGACTTCGAAGGCACTATGGCTACACCTTC. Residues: CASSYGGLRRHYGYTF.

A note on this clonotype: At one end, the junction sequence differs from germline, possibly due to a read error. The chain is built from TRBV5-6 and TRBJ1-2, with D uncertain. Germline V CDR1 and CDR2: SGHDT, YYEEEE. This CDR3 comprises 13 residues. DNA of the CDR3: TGTGCCAGCAGCTCCGTCGACAACTATGGCCACACCTTC. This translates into CASSSVDNYGHTF.

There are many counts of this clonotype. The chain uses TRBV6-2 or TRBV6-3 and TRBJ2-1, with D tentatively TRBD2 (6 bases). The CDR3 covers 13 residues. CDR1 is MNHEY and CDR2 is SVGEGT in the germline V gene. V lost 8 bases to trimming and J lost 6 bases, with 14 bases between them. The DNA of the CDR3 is TGTGCCAGCCTTCGGAGGGACGGCAATGAGCAGTTCTTC. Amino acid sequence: CASLRRDGNEQFF.

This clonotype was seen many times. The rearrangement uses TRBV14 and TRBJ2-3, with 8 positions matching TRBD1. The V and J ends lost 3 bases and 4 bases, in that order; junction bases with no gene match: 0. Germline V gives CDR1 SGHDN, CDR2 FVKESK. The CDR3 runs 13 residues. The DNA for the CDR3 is TGTGCCAGCAGCCAGACAGGGGCAGATACGCAGTATTTT. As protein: CASSQTGADTQYF.

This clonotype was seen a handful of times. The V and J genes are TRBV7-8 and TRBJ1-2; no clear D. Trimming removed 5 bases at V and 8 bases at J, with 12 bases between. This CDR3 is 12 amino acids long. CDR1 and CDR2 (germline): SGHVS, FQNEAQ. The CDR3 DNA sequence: TGTGCCAGCAGCACAGACCGCAGGGGCTACACCTTC. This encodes CASSTDRRGYTF.